This T cell receptor (beta chain) comes out of a study of blood T cell repertoires in COVID-19. Germline CDR1 is MNHEY and CDR2 is SMNVEV (reference sequence). The CDR3 has 15 residues. V lost 1 base and J 3 bases, leaving 12 bases between the germline ends. Profiled with immunoSEQ multiplex PCR; TCRdb holds only in-frame clones, not every one. In the table there are about 280,000 clones, about nine tenths of which are singletons. The receptor was isolated from a woman aged 25 to 39 with COVID-19, enrolled during active disease. The source material was peripheral blood. The rearrangement joins TRBV27 to TRBJ2-5; tentatively, D is TRBD2 (6 bases). In DNA, the CDR3 is TGTGCCAGCAGTTTATTAGGGCGGGGTGAAGAGACCCAGTACTTC. Protein sequence: CASSLLGRGEETQYF.